One and the same sample provided the 6 T cell receptor beta chains below, sequenced in a study of beta chain features in type 1 diabetes. TCRB transcripts that were expressed got sequenced, as all of the isolated RNA had been reverse transcribed. Measured with immunoSEQ multiplex PCR; TCRdb has only the in-frame clones, and not every one. This table holds roughly 140,000 clones, around 50% found once. Sequencing was performed on Tregs from blood. The source of these receptors is a young man in good health.

The chain links TRBV11-2 to TRBJ2-1; 7 nucleotides match TRBD1. Trimming took 5 bases from V and 8 from J; bases not matched to a gene: 12. The CDR3 is 15 amino acids. Germline values: CDR1 SGHAT, CDR2 FQNNGV. The CDR3 region is CASSPGRTGVDEQFF. The CDR3 nucleotides are TGTGCCAGCAGCCCGGGACGTACAGGGGTGGATGAGCAGTTCTTC.

This sequence joins TRBV6-5 and TRBJ2-7, with 9 bases fitting TRBD1. Germline V gene lookup returns CDR1 MNHEY and CDR2 SVGAGI. V gave up 6 bases and J gave up 0 bases; unmatched junction bases: 6. CDR3 length equals 15 residues. The CDR3 sequence: CASRRGQGISYEQYF. In nucleotides, the CDR3 is TGTGCCAGCAGGCGGGGACAGGGAATCTCCTACGAGCAGTACTTC.

About this clone itself: A much more abundant neighbour one base away suggests this may be a read error. The chain is built from TRBV5-6 and TRBJ2-2, with TRBD2 matching 9 bases. J gave up 6 bases and V 0 bases, and 0 bases lay outside the gene matches. CDR1 is SGHDT and CDR2 is YYEEEE in the germline V gene. CDR3 length: 14 residues. Here the CDR3 reads CASSLGLAAGELFF. The CDR3 DNA is TGTGCCAGCAGCTTGGGACTAGCGGCCGGGGAGCTGTTTTTT.

V and J are TRBV7-2 and TRBJ2-4; 9 nucleotides agree with TRBD2. V dropped 7 bases and J dropped 9; count of bases not matched to a gene: 7. CDR1 and CDR2 (germline): SGHTA, FQGNSA. The CDR3 extends over 13 amino acids. For the CDR3, the DNA is TGTGCCAGCACCCAGCGGGGGGATGGCATTCAGTACTTC. Translation: CASTQRGDGIQYF.

This chain uses TRBV5-5 with TRBJ1-2; 8 bases fit TRBD1. The ends lost 4 bases at V and 7 bases at J; junction bases unmatched: 6. This CDR3 comprises 13 residues. Germline assignment: CDR1 SGHKS and CDR2 YYEKEE (reference sequence). CDR3 loop: CASSTGQAAGYTF. The CDR3 DNA is TGTGCCAGCAGCACGGGACAGGCGGCTGGCTACACCTTC.

The rearrangement links TRBV6-5 to TRBJ2-3; D uncertain. The V and J ends lost 0 bases and 4 bases respectively, with 8 bases between them. Looked up from germline, CDR1 is MNHEY and CDR2 is SVGAGI. This CDR3 contains 14 residues. The CDR3 region is CASSYSRSPDTQYF. Here the CDR3 DNA reads TGTGCCAGCAGTTACTCGCGTTCACCAGATACGCAGTATTTT.